The 22 T cell receptor beta chains listed next were all sequenced from one sample in a study of TIL therapy for anti-PD-1-resistant metastatic lung cancer. Time point defined: pre-treatment sample, taken before nivolumab and TIL therapy. The immunoSEQ assay was v3. Sequenced by immunoSEQ multiplex PCR; TCRdb stores in-frame clones only, minus some. The table records 15,000 to 20,000 clones, roughly four fifths of them present only once. This sample comprised blood, obtained at baseline. The receptors here all came from a person aged 25 to 85 with non-small cell lung cancer.

The chain carries TRBV6-5 and TRBJ2-1, with 9 bases fitting TRBD1. The V gene's germline CDR1 is MNHEY and CDR2 SVGAGI. The J segment lost 2 bases and the V segment lost 6 bases, leaving 5 bases of the junction unmatched. The CDR3 is 15 amino acids. Here the CDR3 DNA reads TGTGCCAGCAGATCGACAGGGGGACCCTACAATGAGCAGTTCTTC. Amino acid sequence: CASRSTGGPYNEQFF.

V and J are TRBV27 and TRBJ1-5; tentatively, D is TRBD1 (6 bases). Trimming shortened V by 6 bases and J by 5 bases, and 14 bases separated the two germline ends. The CDR3 contains 14 residues. Germline assignment: CDR1 MNHEY and CDR2 SMNVEV (reference sequence). The CDR3 DNA reads TGTGCCAGCAGGGCCGGGACAAACCATCAGCCCCAGCATTTT. Translation: CASRAGTNHQPQHF.

The rearrangement joins TRBV4-3 to TRBJ2-7, with D maybe TRBD1 (6 bases). CDR1 is LGHNA and CDR2 is YSLEER in the germline V gene. This CDR3 contains 14 residues. Trimming took off 0 bases at V and 2 bases at J, with 8 bases between the two ends. CDR3 DNA sequence: TGCGCCAGCAGCCAAGAACAGGGCCCCTACGAGCAGTACTTC. It specifies CASSQEQGPYEQYF.

This chain joins TRBV11-2 and TRBJ1-1, with D unclear. Per germline, CDR1 SGHAT and CDR2 FQNNGV. V was shortened by 0 bases and J by 6 bases, with 11 bases between the two germline ends. The CDR3 is 14 residues long. Here the CDR3 reads CASSLELGLPEAFF. In DNA, the CDR3 is TGTGCCAGCAGCTTAGAGCTAGGGCTACCTGAAGCTTTCTTT.

The rearrangement joins TRBV6-5 to TRBJ1-1, with D possibly TRBD1 on 6 matching bases. Germline lookup yields CDR1 MNHEY and CDR2 SVGAGI. The CDR3 has 13 residues. Between the trimmed V and J ends, which lost 5 bases and 1 base, there was a span of 8 bases. CDR3: CASSRTENTEAFF. The CDR3 coding sequence is TGTGCCAGCAGTCGGACAGAGAACACTGAAGCTTTCTTT.

This rearrangement joins TRBV5-1 to TRBJ2-7; 8 nucleotides match TRBD2. After removal of 1 base from V and 4 bases from J, the junction contained 4 bases not matched to a gene. Per the germline V gene, CDR1 is SGHRS and CDR2 is YFSETQ. The CDR3 covers 14 residues. The CDR3 here is CASSLSGGRYEQYF. CDR3 nucleotide sequence: TGCGCCAGCAGCTTGTCGGGGGGGCGATACGAGCAGTACTTC.

The chain uses TRBV7-2 and TRBJ1-4, with D perhaps matching TRBD1 (6 bases). V gave up 5 bases and J gave up 7 bases, with 11 bases separating them. In germline, CDR1 is SGHTA, CDR2 FQGNSA. The CDR3 runs 13 residues. The chain's CDR3 is CASSLLGGEKLFF. Here the CDR3 DNA reads TGTGCCAGCAGCCTCCTAGGGGGTGAAAAACTGTTTTTT. The full variable domain, completed using reference TRBV7-2 and TRBJ1-4, is GAGVSQSPSNKVTEKGKDVELRCDPISGHTALYWYRQSLGQGLEFLIYFQGNSAPDKSGLPSDRFSAERTGGSVSTLTIQRTQQEDSAVYLCASSLLGGEKLFFGSGTQLSVL.

This clone appeared once. V is TRBV6-1 and J is TRBJ1-5; D is uncertain. Germline CDR1 is MNHNS and CDR2 is SASEGT. V was pared by 7 bases and J by 0 bases, with 1 base between. CDR3 length equals 11 residues. CDR3 protein: CASNSNQPQHF. The CDR3 DNA reads TGTGCCAGCAATAGCAATCAGCCCCAGCATTTT.

This clone was observed once. The V gene is TRBV19, the J gene TRBJ2-7; TRBD1 matches 7 bases. CDR1 LNHDA and CDR2 SQIVND come from the germline V gene (reference sequence). V lost 2 bases, J lost 6 bases, and 10 bases stayed unmatched. The CDR3 is made up of 15 amino acids. CDR3 DNA: TGTGCCAGTAGTATATCCGGGGACAGAAGGTCCGAGCAGTACTTC. The encoded protein is CASSISGDRRSEQYF.

The chain has TRBV5-1 and TRBJ1-4; 7 nucleotides agree with TRBD1. Germline V gives CDR1 SGHRS, CDR2 YFSETQ. The CDR3 consists of 16 residues. Germline trimming cut 7 bases from V and 5 bases from J; bases unmatched to any gene: 14. The DNA of the CDR3 is TGCGCCAGCCTAAATCGACAGGGACAAAGGAATGAAAAACTGTTTTTT. It codes for CASLNRQGQRNEKLFF.

This chain joins TRBV5-4 and TRBJ2-3; possible D gene TRBD2, 5 bases. V gave up 2 bases and J gave up 3 bases, with 13 bases separating them. The CDR3 sequence is 15 residues long. Per the germline V gene, CDR1 is SGHNT and CDR2 is YYREEE (reference sequence). The CDR3 region is CASSFESSGTDTQYF. As DNA, the CDR3 is TGTGCCAGCAGCTTTGAATCAAGCGGAACAGATACGCAGTATTTT. The full variable domain, with the rest looked up from reference TRBV5-4 and TRBJ2-3, is ETGVTQSPTHLIKTRGQQVTLRCSSQSGHNTVSWYQQALGQGPQFIFQYYREEENGRGNFPPRFSGLQFPNYSSELNVNALELDDSALYLCASSFESSGTDTQYFGPGTRLTVL.

The V and J genes are TRBV19 and TRBJ2-5, with a tentative D call TRBD1 (6 bases). The CDR3 consists of 16 residues. Germline V gives CDR1 LNHDA, CDR2 SQIVND (reference sequence). Trimming cost V 3 bases and J 4 bases, with 18 bases left between them. CDR3 amino acids: CASSMSGTARGETQYF. DNA of the CDR3: TGTGCCAGTAGTATGTCGGGTACGGCCAGGGGAGAGACCCAGTACTTC.

The gene calls are TRBV5-6 and TRBJ1-1; no firm D call. Trimming cost V 3 bases and J 7 bases, with 10 bases left between them. The CDR3 consists of 12 residues. CDR1 is SGHDT and CDR2 is YYEEEE in the germline V gene. CDR3 DNA sequence: TGTGCCAGCAGCTATAATACGGTTGAAGCTTTCTTT. Its translation is CASSYNTVEAFF.

The V and J genes are TRBV11-2 and TRBJ2-2; D gene ambiguous. The CDR3 has 16 residues. CDR1 and CDR2 from the germline V gene are SGHAT and FQNNGV. V lost 2 bases, J lost 3 bases, and 13 bases lay in between. The CDR3: CASSLTTGSYTGELFF. The CDR3 nucleotides read TGTGCCAGCAGCTTAACAACGGGCTCGTACACCGGGGAGCTGTTTTTT.

The chain has TRBV11-3 and TRBJ1-1; 7 bases line up with TRBD1. The CDR3 sequence is 14 residues long. CDR1 SGHNT and CDR2 YENEEA come from the germline V gene. The V gene end was trimmed by 5 bases and the J gene end by 1 base; junction bases not matched to a gene: 4. CDR3 coding DNA: TGTGCCAGCAGCCCGGACAGGACGAACACTGAAGCTTTCTTT. Translated, it gives CASSPDRTNTEAFF.

This chain joins TRBV7-2 and TRBJ1-2; D is perhaps TRBD1 (6 bases). V was trimmed by 5 bases and J by 8 bases, leaving 18 bases between them. CDR3 length equals 14 residues. Germline-derived CDR1 and CDR2 are SGHTA and FQGNSA. CDR3 sequence (DNA): TGTGCCAGCAGCCACGACAGGCTACCAAACGGCTACACCTTC. This translates into CASSHDRLPNGYTF.

As DNA, the CDR3 is TGTGCCTGGAGTGTCGACGGACAGGGGCCCCCGAGGGAGACCCAGTACTTC. Its translation: CAWSVDGQGPPRETQYF. J is TRBJ2-5 and V is TRBV30, with 9 positions matching TRBD1. V was clipped by 0 bases and J by 5 bases; unmatched bases: 13. The CDR3 contains 17 residues. Germline V CDR1 and CDR2: GTSNPN, SVGIG (reference sequence).

The chain couples TRBV29-1 to TRBJ2-2; 12 bases fit TRBD2. V was pared by 0 bases and J by 7 bases, with 3 bases of the junction left unmatched. The CDR3 runs to 15 residues. From germline, CDR1 is SQVTM and CDR2 ANQGSEA. The CDR3 sequence is CSVEETSGSGGELFF. The CDR3 DNA follows: TGCAGCGTTGAAGAGACTAGCGGGAGCGGCGGGGAGCTGTTTTTT.

The rearrangement uses TRBV7-3 and TRBJ2-5; the D gene is possibly TRBD1 (6 bases). The CDR3 loop spans 16 amino acids. The V end was cut by 6 bases, the J end by 4 bases, with 21 bases between. Germline lookup yields CDR1 SGHTA and CDR2 FQGTGA. Here the CDR3 reads CASSLRGSGLGETQYF. The CDR3 DNA reads as TGTGCCAGCAGTTTGAGGGGGAGTGGATTAGGAGAGACCCAGTACTTC.

This clone was counted between two and nine times. The rearrangement joins TRBV6-6 to TRBJ1-1, with 7 positions matching TRBD1. The J segment lost 4 bases and the V segment lost 6 bases, leaving 8 bases of the junction unmatched. The CDR3 sequence is 14 residues long. Per germline, CDR1 MNHNY and CDR2 SVGAGI (reference sequence). CDR3 in DNA: TGTGCCAGCAGCCCTTTAAACAGGGGCACTGAAGCTTTCTTT. This codes for CASSPLNRGTEAFF.

V is TRBV5-6 and J is TRBJ1-1; the D is unclear. The CDR3 has 13 amino acids. Germline V gene sequence: CDR1 SGHDT, CDR2 YYEEEE. V was cut by 2 bases and J by 1 base, with 6 bases left in between. The CDR3 nucleotides are TGTGCCAGCAGCTTTGGAACGAACACTGAAGCTTTCTTT. Protein sequence: CASSFGTNTEAFF.

This sequence joins TRBV2 and TRBJ2-5, with D hard to call. Germline CDR1 reads SNHLY; CDR2 reads FYNNEI. The CDR3 loop spans 11 amino acids. V dropped 3 bases and J dropped 5 bases, with 4 bases sitting between them. CDR3 region: CASSEWETQYF. The CDR3 region has the DNA TGTGCCAGCAGTGAGTGGGAGACCCAGTACTTC.